This T cell receptor beta chain was identified in a study of blood T cells in healthy people across ages. Germline CDR1 is SGHRS and CDR2 is YFSETQ. V dropped 4 bases and J dropped 5; count of bases not matched to a gene: 14. The CDR3 is 17 residues long. Through a sample-barcoded 5' primer and a J-beta primer mix, a second PCR was run for roughly 6 to 11 cycles. TCRdb called the 5' RACE reads again in MiXCR, with one record for every CDR3 protein. This table holds around 1,600,000 distinct CDR3 sequences, roughly two fifths found once. Source material: blood. The source is a woman under 30 in good health. The rearrangement joins TRBV5-1 to TRBJ2-2, with TRBD2 identical over 7 bases. The CDR3 loop reads CASSTGLTGGFTGELFF. In nucleotides, the CDR3 is TGCGCCAGCAGCACCGGACTAACGGGAGGATTTACCGGGGAGCTGTTTTTT.